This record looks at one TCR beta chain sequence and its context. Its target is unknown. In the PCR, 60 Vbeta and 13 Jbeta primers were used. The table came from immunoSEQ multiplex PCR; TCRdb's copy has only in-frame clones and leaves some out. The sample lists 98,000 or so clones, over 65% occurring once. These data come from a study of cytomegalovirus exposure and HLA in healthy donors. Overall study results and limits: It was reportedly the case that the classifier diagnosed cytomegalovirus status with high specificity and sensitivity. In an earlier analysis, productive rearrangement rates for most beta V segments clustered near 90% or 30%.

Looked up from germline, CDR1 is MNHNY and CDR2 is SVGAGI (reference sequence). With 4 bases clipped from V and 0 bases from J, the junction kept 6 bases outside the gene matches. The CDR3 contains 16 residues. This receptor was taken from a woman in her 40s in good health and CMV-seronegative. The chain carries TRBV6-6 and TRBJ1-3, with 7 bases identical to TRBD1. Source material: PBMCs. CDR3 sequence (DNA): TGTGCCAGCAGTTCGGGACAGACCAGCTCTGGAAACACCATATATTTT. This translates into CASSSGQTSSGNTIYF.